This T cell receptor (beta chain) was recovered during a study of CD8+CD57+ T cells in acquired aplastic anemia. For the study at large: Healthy donor CD4+ cell samples had a mean of roughly 9.9 million reads.

This clonotype was seen many times. It was genomic DNA that served as the template for profiling TCR beta VDJ and CDR3. Via MiXCR, TCRdb re-called the reads, giving one row per CDR3 protein. The data contain 400,000 to 500,000 distinct CDR3 sequences, roughly 64% of them singletons. The J segment lost 0 bases and the V segment lost 0 bases, leaving 6 bases of the junction unmatched. The CDR3 sequence is 18 residues long. Looked up from germline, CDR1 is SGHRS and CDR2 is YFSETQ. The chain joins TRBV5-1 to TRBJ2-3; 11 bases are a match to TRBD2. The sample consisted of sorted CD4+, CD8+, or CD8+CD57+ T cells (not recorded which) from PBMCs. This sequence was found in a human donor in good health, serving as a control. CDR3 region: CASSLGAPSGGSTDTQYF. CDR3 DNA: TGCGCCAGCAGCTTGGGGGCCCCTAGCGGGGGGAGCACAGATACGCAGTATTTT.